This T cell receptor (beta chain) was captured in a study of cytomegalovirus exposure and HLA in healthy donors. Donors showed nominal health when sampled, although they likely had unrecorded immune exposures. Amplification used 60 Vbeta primers and 13 Jbeta primers. TCRdb's copy holds only in-frame clones and misses some; the assay was immunoSEQ multiplex PCR. The sample comprises under 200,000 clones, 73% of which are singletons, and about 2% rests with the top ten. In regard to this clone: The antigen is unknown.

Notes on the study in general: Most TCR sequences were uncommon, yet certain public TCRs appeared in many donors. What a later analysis showed was that several of the most significant clusters appeared linked to common viral pathogens. Highest at DRB1 and lowest at HLA-C, TCR association rates differed among HLA loci in a later analysis.

This clonotype was obtained from a woman in her thirties in good health and CMV-seronegative. The sample was PBMCs.

CDR3 sequence (DNA): TGTGCCAGCAGCCGGGACAGACTCTACGAGCAGTACTTC. Translation gives CASSRDRLYEQYF. The rearrangement links TRBV11-2 to TRBJ2-7; 7 bases map to TRBD1. The V segment lost 5 bases and the J segment 3 bases; nucleotides outside the gene matches: 4. The CDR3 length is 13 residues. Germline loops: CDR1 SGHAT, CDR2 FQNNGV. Full variable domain (remainder filled in from reference TRBV11-2 and TRBJ2-7): EAGVAQSPRYKIIEKRQSVAFWCNPISGHATLYWYQQILGQGPKLLIQFQNNGVVDDSQLPKDRFSAERLKGVDSTLKIQPAKLEDSAVYLCASSRDRLYEQYFGPGTRLTVT.